The 32 T cell receptor beta chains in this list originate from one sample, sequenced in a study of CD8 T cell repertoires and HIV-1 epitope variants. These receptors have no identified antigens. Profiled with immunoSEQ multiplex PCR; TCRdb holds only in-frame clones, not every one. The sample holds a few thousand clones, around two thirds seen once. Material for sequencing was cultured CD8+ T cells derived from PBMCs. The receptor source for this set is a male donor with HIV.

The sample holds a few counts of this clone. This sequence joins TRBV9 and TRBJ2-7; 7 bases line up with TRBD2. CDR1 and CDR2 from the germline V gene are SGDLS and YYNGEE. The CDR3 spans 16 residues. The V segment lost 4 bases and the J segment 2 bases; nucleotides outside the gene matches: 12. The CDR3, as DNA: TGTGCCAGCAGCCCTTCTAGCGGCCGAGGAGCCTACGAGCAGTACTTC. Residues: CASSPSSGRGAYEQYF.

The chain carries TRBV28 and TRBJ2-5, with 9 nucleotides matching TRBD1. This CDR3 region has 13 residues. V gave up 5 bases and J gave up 4 bases; unmatched junction bases: 2. The germline V gene has CDR1 MDHEN and CDR2 SYDVKM. The CDR3 reads CASSIQGAETQYF. As DNA, the CDR3 is TGTGCCAGCAGTATACAGGGGGCAGAGACCCAGTACTTC.

The chain has TRBV15 and TRBJ1-1; D call uncertain. This CDR3 spans 15 amino acids. V lost 0 bases and J lost 6, with 14 bases in between. In germline, CDR1 is LNHNV, CDR2 YYDKDF (reference sequence). CDR3: CATSRDKVRFAEAFF. CDR3 nucleotide sequence: TGTGCCACCAGCAGAGACAAGGTCCGGTTCGCTGAAGCTTTCTTT.

V gene TRBV6-1 combines with J gene TRBJ2-7; D is undetermined. Looked up from germline, CDR1 is MNHNS and CDR2 is SASEGT. V was trimmed by 3 bases and J by 5 bases, leaving 11 bases between them. The CDR3 runs 13 residues. CDR3 coding DNA: TGTGCCAGCAGTGATGTACACCCGGACGAGCAGTACTTC. Translation: CASSDVHPDEQYF.

This clone was seen only a few times. The V and J genes are TRBV16 and TRBJ2-7; D unresolved. The CDR3 contains 16 residues. The ends were cut back, 4 bases at V and 3 bases at J, with 19 bases in the middle. Germline V gene lookup returns CDR1 KGHSY and CDR2 FQNENV. The CDR3 DNA follows: TGTGCCAGCAGCCCCCCGGTAGAAGGCGCAGGCTACGAGCAGTACTTC. Its protein is CASSPPVEGAGYEQYF.

The chain is built from TRBV19 and TRBJ1-5; a weak D match, TRBD1 (6 bases). CDR1 and CDR2 from the germline V gene are LNHDA and SQIVND (reference sequence). The CDR3 covers 13 residues. V gave up 7 bases and J gave up 2 bases, with 9 bases separating them. The CDR3 coding sequence is TGTGCCAGTAAGAGGACAGGCAATCAGCCCCAGCATTTT. It is translated as CASKRTGNQPQHF.

This clone has more than one count but fewer than ten. The chain links TRBV28 to TRBJ2-7, with D hard to call. Trimming removed 5 bases from V and 5 bases from J, with 16 bases in between. This CDR3 is 14 amino acids long. Germline loops: CDR1 MDHEN, CDR2 SYDVKM. CDR3: CASSPARTYDEQYF. CDR3 nucleotides: TGTGCCAGCAGTCCCGCGAGAACTTATGACGAGCAGTACTTC.

This clone was counted a few times. The chain recombines TRBV30 with TRBJ1-1; D uncertain. V lost 1 base and J lost 0, with 6 bases in between. This CDR3 is 13 amino acids long. Germline lookup yields CDR1 GTSNPN and CDR2 SVGIG (reference sequence). CDR3 coding DNA: TGTGCCTGGAGTGCGGGAATGAACACTGAAGCTTTCTTT. Protein sequence: CAWSAGMNTEAFF.

The CDR3, as DNA: TGTGCCAGCAGCCAAGACCTTCGGGACACTGAAGCTTTCTTT. This codes for CASSQDLRDTEAFF. The V and J genes are TRBV4-2 and TRBJ1-1; D ambiguous. Germline lookup yields CDR1 LGHNA and CDR2 YNFKEQ. This CDR3 has 14 amino acids. Trimming left V 0 bases short and J 3 bases short, with 8 bases between.

This clone came up a few times. The chain has TRBV9 and TRBJ1-1, with D perhaps matching TRBD1 (5 bases). V was cut by 3 bases and J by 1 base, with 7 bases left in between. The CDR3 loop spans 13 amino acids. Germline lookup yields CDR1 SGDLS and CDR2 YYNGEE. The CDR3 region has the DNA TGTGCCAGCAGCGGTGGGGGGAACACTGAAGCTTTCTTT. Translated, it gives CASSGGGNTEAFF.

This chain links TRBV28 with TRBJ2-5; 8 bases map to TRBD1. The DNA end is a closer match to TRBJ2-7, so the J assignment may be wrong. CDR1 and CDR2 (germline): MDHEN, SYDVKM. This CDR3 region has 17 residues. The CDR3 reads CASSSRSVDRVTYEQYF. CDR3 nucleotides: TGTGCCAGCAGTTCCCGCTCGGTGGACAGGGTAACCTACGAGCAGTACTTC.

The chain recombines TRBV14 with TRBJ2-1; 7 nucleotides match TRBD2. The trim removed 1 base at V and 5 bases at J, leaving 11 bases unmatched. CDR1 is SGHDN, CDR2 FVKESK, per germline. The CDR3 length is 17 residues. The CDR3 DNA is TGTGCCAGCAGCCAAGTGGCAGGTGCGGGGGATAACAATGAGCAGTTCTTC. Its protein is CASSQVAGAGDNNEQFF.

This rearrangement joins TRBV6-5 to TRBJ2-4; D remains ambiguous. The length of the CDR3 is 12 residues. Per germline, CDR1 MNHEY and CDR2 SVGAGI. The germline V and J ends were trimmed by 4 bases and 4 bases, with 5 bases remaining between them. This CDR3 is CASSFGKNIQYF. As DNA, the CDR3 is TGTGCCAGCAGTTTTGGGAAAAACATTCAGTACTTC.

Worth noting for this clone: The identical CDR3 is also encoded by other nucleotide sequences in the sample. J is TRBJ2-7 and V is TRBV6-5; D might be TRBD2 (6 bases). The CDR3 loop spans 12 amino acids. Germline V gene sequence: CDR1 MNHEY, CDR2 SVGAGI. V shed 2 bases and J shed 6 bases, with 8 bases lying between them. CDR3 bases: TGTGCCAGCAGTTACGGGGGAGGCGAGCAGTACTTC. It specifies CASSYGGGEQYF.

The chain joins TRBV5-1 to TRBJ1-2, with D hard to call. The V end was cut by 2 bases, the J end by 1 base, with 12 bases between. This CDR3 is 15 amino acids long. Germline values: CDR1 SGHRS, CDR2 YFSETQ. CDR3 nucleotide sequence: TGCGCCAGCAGCTTACCGGCAGGAGTTAACTATGGCTACACCTTC. It encodes CASSLPAGVNYGYTF.

The chain employs TRBV7-9 and TRBJ2-1, with D possibly being TRBD2 (6 bases). The germline gives CDR1 SEHNR, CDR2 FQNEAQ (reference sequence). V lost 8 bases to trimming and J lost 4 bases, with 18 bases between them. The length of the CDR3 is 15 residues. The CDR3 bases are TGTGCCAGCTTGCCAACGGGACTCCAATACAATGAGCAGTTCTTC. Translated: CASLPTGLQYNEQFF.

This clone was detected only a few times. The V call is TRBV4-3, the J call TRBJ1-2, with D maybe TRBD1 (6 bases). The CDR3 spans 15 residues. Per the germline V gene, CDR1 is LGHNA and CDR2 is YSLEER. With 3 bases removed from V and 2 bases from J, the gap between germline ends came to 13 bases. CDR3 residues: CASSQSRGLNYGYTF. CDR3 nucleotides: TGCGCCAGCAGCCAGTCGCGGGGGCTGAACTATGGCTACACCTTC.

This sequence joins TRBV11-2 and TRBJ1-6, with unresolved D. The CDR3 length is 12 residues. Trimming shortened V by 5 bases and J by 7 bases, and 6 bases separated the two germline ends. The germline gives CDR1 SGHAT, CDR2 FQNNGV. The CDR3 nucleotides read TGTGCCAGCAGCCCTATCAATTCACCCCTCCACTTT. It codes for CASSPINSPLHF. Drawing the rest from reference TRBV11-2 and TRBJ1-6, the complete variable domain is EAGVAQSPRYKIIEKRQSVAFWCNPISGHATLYWYQQILGQGPKLLIQFQNNGVVDDSQLPKDRFSAERLKGVDSTLKIQPAKLEDSAVYLCASSPINSPLHFGNGTRLTVT.

This chain connects TRBV19 to TRBJ2-3; no clear D. Germline CDR1 reads LNHDA; CDR2 reads SQIVND (reference sequence). This CDR3 is built from 15 residues. Trimming removed 3 bases from V and 4 bases from J, with 14 bases in between. In DNA, the CDR3 is TGTGCCAGTAGTATTGGGTACTTCACCTCAGATACGCAGTATTTT. As protein: CASSIGYFTSDTQYF.

The V and J genes are TRBV25-1 and TRBJ2-7; 10 bases line up with TRBD1. V shed 1 base, J shed 0 bases, and the junction held 3 bases outside the gene matches. The CDR3 extends over 16 amino acids. Germline V lookup: CDR1 MGHDK, CDR2 SYGVNS. The CDR3 DNA reads TGTGCCAGCAGTGAATTAGACAGGGGGCACTCCTACGAGCAGTACTTC. Protein sequence: CASSELDRGHSYEQYF.

The J gene is TRBJ2-7, the V gene TRBV4-3; TRBD1 or TRBD2 may be the D gene (6 bases each). CDR1 and CDR2 from the germline V gene are LGHNA and YSLEER. The CDR3 spans 15 residues. Trimming removed 3 bases from V and 5 bases from J, with 17 bases in between. The CDR3 nucleotides are TGCGCCAGCAGCCACGCACAGGGAGGCCTTCACGAGCAGTACTTC. Residues: CASSHAQGGLHEQYF.

The rearrangement uses TRBV6-1 and TRBJ1-2; the match to TRBD1 covers 11 bases. With 7 bases clipped from V and 6 bases from J, the junction kept 4 bases outside the gene matches. The CDR3 length is 13 residues. Per germline, CDR1 MNHNS and CDR2 SASEGT. The DNA of the CDR3 is TGTGCCAGCAACGGACAGGGGGCGGATGGCTACACCTTC. Protein product: CASNGQGADGYTF.

The genes are TRBV11-1 and TRBJ1-5; no clear D. V lost 5 bases and J lost 0, with 8 bases in between. Germline V lookup: CDR1 SGHAT, CDR2 FQDESV (reference sequence). This CDR3 has 14 amino acids. The CDR3 here is CASSPSYSNQPQHF. The CDR3 DNA reads as TGTGCCAGCAGCCCGAGCTATAGCAATCAGCCCCAGCATTTT.

This rearrangement joins TRBV7-9 to TRBJ2-1; D perhaps matches TRBD2 (7 bases). The CDR3 runs to 15 residues. Germline V CDR1 and CDR2: SEHNR, FQNEAQ (reference sequence). The V end lost 0 bases, the J end lost 6 bases, and 12 bases lay between the germline ends. The DNA for the CDR3 is TGTGCCAGCAGCTTAGCGGGGGGGCCAGGCAATGAGCAGTTCTTC. This codes for CASSLAGGPGNEQFF.

Of note for this clone: One junction end does not reproduce the germline sequence, and a read error may be involved. The rearrangement uses TRBV7-8 and TRBJ2-7; the D is unclear. The CDR3 consists of 12 residues. Germline assignment: CDR1 SGHVS and CDR2 FQNEAQ. The CDR3: CASSADRYEQCF. CDR3 coding DNA: TGTGCCAGCAGCGCGGACCGCTACGAGCAGTGCTTC.

This clone was detected a few times. The chain has TRBV5-4 and TRBJ2-1; tentatively, D is TRBD1 or TRBD2 (7 bases each). Per germline, CDR1 SGHNT and CDR2 YYREEE (reference sequence). The CDR3 loop spans 14 amino acids. Deletions cut 5 bases from V and 15 bases from J, with 24 bases between. The CDR3 is CASRGTASGLPPFF. The CDR3 region has the DNA TGTGCCAGCAGAGGGACAGCTAGCGGTCTACCCCCGTTCTTC.

This clone came up a few times. The V and J genes are TRBV6-5 and TRBJ2-1, with 7 bases identical to TRBD2. Germline V gene sequence: CDR1 MNHEY, CDR2 SVGAGI. The CDR3 is 14 amino acids. With 6 bases clipped from V and 3 bases from J, the junction kept 5 bases outside the gene matches. CDR3 sequence: CASSLADVYNEQFF. CDR3 bases: TGTGCCAGCAGCCTAGCGGACGTCTACAATGAGCAGTTCTTC.

The chain uses TRBV28 and TRBJ2-5, with 10 bases matching TRBD2. Trimming removed 6 bases from V and 2 bases from J; junction bases left unmatched: 9. CDR1 and CDR2 from the germline V gene are MDHEN and SYDVKM. This CDR3 comprises 16 residues. The CDR3 reads CASSLNLAGEQETQYF. The CDR3 DNA is TGTGCCAGCAGCCTTAACCTAGCGGGGGAACAAGAGACCCAGTACTTC.

J is TRBJ2-7 and V is TRBV14, with D hard to call. Looked up from germline, CDR1 is SGHDN and CDR2 is FVKESK. The length of the CDR3 is 11 residues. V shed 4 bases and J shed 4 bases, with 5 bases lying between them. The CDR3 reads CASSRGYEQYF. DNA for the CDR3: TGTGCCAGCAGCCGAGGTTACGAGCAGTACTTC.

This sequence joins TRBV5-6 and TRBJ1-1; D is uncertain. CDR3 length: 13 residues. CDR1 SGHDT and CDR2 YYEEEE come from the germline V gene. Trimming removed 3 bases from V and 0 bases from J, with 6 bases in between. The CDR3 here is CASSWALNTEAFF. In DNA form, the CDR3 reads TGTGCCAGCAGCTGGGCTTTGAACACTGAAGCTTTCTTT.

V gene TRBV29-1 combines with J gene TRBJ2-1, with D tentatively TRBD2 (6 bases). Germline CDR1 is SQVTM and CDR2 is ANQGSEA. The CDR3 length is 14 residues. The V gene lost 3 bases and the J gene lost 0 bases, with 9 bases spanning the gap. The CDR3 protein is CSVEGGISYNEQFF. CDR3 sequence (DNA): TGCAGCGTTGAGGGCGGGATCTCCTACAATGAGCAGTTCTTC.

The genes are TRBV7-4 and TRBJ2-7, with TRBD1 identical over 7 bases. CDR1 and CDR2 (germline): SGHVT, SQSDAQ. V shed 3 bases and J 7 bases; nucleotides not matched to a gene: 9. This CDR3 region has 14 residues. The DNA for the CDR3 is TGTGCCAGCAGCTTGGGACAGTACCTTCGTGAGCAGTACTTC. It encodes CASSLGQYLREQYF. The full variable domain, completed using reference TRBV7-4 and TRBJ2-7, is GAGVSQSPRYKVAKRGRDVALRCDSISGHVTLYWYRQTLGQGSEVLTYSQSDAQRDKSGRPSGRFSAERPERSVSTLKIQRTEQGDSAVYLCASSLGQYLREQYFGPGTRLTVT.